This note documents a single T cell receptor beta chain sequence. The data stem from a study of blood T cell repertoires in COVID-19. Overall study context: The United States, Italy and Spain supplied acute and convalescent COVID-19 samples. PBMCs, B-cell-depleted T cells, or T cells were the source of the cDNA or gDNA that made up the material.

TCRdb's table, derived via immunoSEQ multiplex PCR, lists solely in-frame clones and lacks some. Among about 14,000 clones, around 86% were seen once, and the ten largest hold around 50%. The CDR3 loop spans 15 amino acids. Trimming shortened V by 0 bases and J by 0 bases, and 9 bases separated the two germline ends. Germline V gene data show CDR1 as SGDLS and CDR2 as YYNGEE. The TCR sequence derives from a man aged 60-69 years with acute or convalescent COVID-19. The sequenced sample consisted of peripheral blood. The rearrangement joins TRBV9 to TRBJ1-2; D remains unclear. The CDR3 bases are TGTGCCAGCAGCGTAGGAGGAGCGGCTAACTATGGCTACACCTTC. Translated: CASSVGGAANYGYTF.